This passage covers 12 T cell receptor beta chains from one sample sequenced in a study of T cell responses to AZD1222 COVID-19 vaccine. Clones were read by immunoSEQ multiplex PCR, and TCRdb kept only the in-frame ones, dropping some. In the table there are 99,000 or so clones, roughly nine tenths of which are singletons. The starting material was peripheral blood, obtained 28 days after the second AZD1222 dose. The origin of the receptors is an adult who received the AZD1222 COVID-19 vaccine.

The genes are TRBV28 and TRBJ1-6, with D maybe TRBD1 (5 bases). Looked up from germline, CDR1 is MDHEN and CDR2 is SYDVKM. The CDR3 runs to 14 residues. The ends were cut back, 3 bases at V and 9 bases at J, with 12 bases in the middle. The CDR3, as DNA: TGTGCCAGCAGTTTGGGCTTCAGGGTTTCACCCCTCCACTTT. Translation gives CASSLGFRVSPLHF. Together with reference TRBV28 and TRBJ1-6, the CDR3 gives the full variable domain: DVKVTQSSRYLVKRTGEKVFLECVQDMDHENMFWYRQDPGLGLRLIYFSYDVKMKEKGDIPEGYSVSREKKERFSLILESASTNQTSMYLCASSLGFRVSPLHFGNGTRLTVT.

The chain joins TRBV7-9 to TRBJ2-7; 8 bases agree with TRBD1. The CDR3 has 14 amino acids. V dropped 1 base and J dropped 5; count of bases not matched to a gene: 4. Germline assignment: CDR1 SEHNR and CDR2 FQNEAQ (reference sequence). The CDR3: CASSLGQGIHEQYF. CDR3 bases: TGTGCCAGCAGCTTAGGACAGGGGATACACGAGCAGTACTTC.

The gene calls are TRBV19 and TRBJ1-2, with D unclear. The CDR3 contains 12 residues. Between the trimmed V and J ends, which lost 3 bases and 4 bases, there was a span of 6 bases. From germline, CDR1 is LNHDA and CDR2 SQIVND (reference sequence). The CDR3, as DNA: TGTGCCAGTAGTATCTCCCGCTATGGCTACACCTTC. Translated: CASSISRYGYTF. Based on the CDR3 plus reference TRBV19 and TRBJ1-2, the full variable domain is DGGITQSPKYLFRKEGQNVTLSCEQNLNHDAMYWYRQDPGQGLRLIYYSQIVNDFQKGDIAEGYSVSREKKESFPLTVTSAQKNPTAFYLCASSISRYGYTFGSGTRLTVV.

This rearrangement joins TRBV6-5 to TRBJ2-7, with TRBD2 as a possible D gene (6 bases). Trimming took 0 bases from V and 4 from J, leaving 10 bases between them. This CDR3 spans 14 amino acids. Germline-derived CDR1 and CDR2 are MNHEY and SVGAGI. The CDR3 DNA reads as TGTGCCAGCAGTTACTCCCGGACTAAATACGAGCAGTACTTC. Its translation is CASSYSRTKYEQYF.

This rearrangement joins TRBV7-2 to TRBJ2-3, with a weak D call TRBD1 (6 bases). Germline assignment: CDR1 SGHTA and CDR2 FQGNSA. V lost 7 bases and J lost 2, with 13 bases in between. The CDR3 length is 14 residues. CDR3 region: CASIFGQITDTQYF. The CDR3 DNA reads TGTGCCAGCATTTTCGGACAGATCACAGATACGCAGTATTTT.

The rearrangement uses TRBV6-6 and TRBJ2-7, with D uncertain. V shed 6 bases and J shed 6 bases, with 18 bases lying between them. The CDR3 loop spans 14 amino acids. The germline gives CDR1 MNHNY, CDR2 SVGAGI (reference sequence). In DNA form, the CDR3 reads TGTGCCAGCAGCCCCCGTCCCCTGTGGGGCGAGCAGTACTTC. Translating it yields CASSPRPLWGEQYF.

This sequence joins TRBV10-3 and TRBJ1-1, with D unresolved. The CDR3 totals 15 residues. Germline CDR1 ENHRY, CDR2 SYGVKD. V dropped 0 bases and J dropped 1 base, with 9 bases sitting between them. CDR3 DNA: TGTGCCATCAGTGAGTCGATTGGAAAGAACACTGAAGCTTTCTTT. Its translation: CAISESIGKNTEAFF.

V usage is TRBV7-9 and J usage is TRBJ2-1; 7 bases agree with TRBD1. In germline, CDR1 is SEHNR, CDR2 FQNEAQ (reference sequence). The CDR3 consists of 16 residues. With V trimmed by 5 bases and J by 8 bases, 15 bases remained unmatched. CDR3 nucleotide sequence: TGTGCCAGCAGCCAAAGGAAGACAGGGAAGTGGGATGAGCAGTTCTTC. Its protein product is CASSQRKTGKWDEQFF. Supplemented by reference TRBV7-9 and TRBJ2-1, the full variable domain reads DTGVSQNPRHKITKRGQNVTFRCDPISEHNRLYWYRQTLGQGPEFLTYFQNEAQLEKSRLLSDRFSAERPKGSFSTLEIQRTEQGDSAMYLCASSQRKTGKWDEQFFGPGTRLTVL.

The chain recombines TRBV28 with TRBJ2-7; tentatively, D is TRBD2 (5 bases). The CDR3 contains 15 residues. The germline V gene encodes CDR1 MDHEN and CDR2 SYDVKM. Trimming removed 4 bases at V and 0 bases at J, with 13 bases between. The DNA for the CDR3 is TGTGCCAGCAGTTCCCCCAAAGCGGACTCCTACGAGCAGTACTTC. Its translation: CASSSPKADSYEQYF.

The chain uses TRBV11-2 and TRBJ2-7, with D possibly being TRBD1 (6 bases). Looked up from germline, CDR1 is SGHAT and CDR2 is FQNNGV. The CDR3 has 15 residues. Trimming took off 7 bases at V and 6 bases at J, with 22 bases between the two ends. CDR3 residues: CASTQWGHRTLEQYF. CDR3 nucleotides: TGTGCCAGCACCCAGTGGGGACACAGGACCCTCGAGCAGTACTTC.

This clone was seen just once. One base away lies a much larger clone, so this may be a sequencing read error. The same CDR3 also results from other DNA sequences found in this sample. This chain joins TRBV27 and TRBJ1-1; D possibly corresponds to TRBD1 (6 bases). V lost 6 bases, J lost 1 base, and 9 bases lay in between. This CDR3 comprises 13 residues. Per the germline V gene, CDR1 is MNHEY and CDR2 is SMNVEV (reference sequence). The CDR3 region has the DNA TGTGCCAGCAGCCTAGGGGGGAACACTGAAGCTTTCTTT. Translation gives CASSLGGNTEAFF.

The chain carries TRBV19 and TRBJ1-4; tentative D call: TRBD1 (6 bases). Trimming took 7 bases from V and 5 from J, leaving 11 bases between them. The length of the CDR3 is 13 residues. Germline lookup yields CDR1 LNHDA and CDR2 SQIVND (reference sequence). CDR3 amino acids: CASTDRPNEKLFF. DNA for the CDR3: TGTGCCAGTACTGACAGGCCCAATGAAAAACTGTTTTTT.